This T cell receptor (beta chain) was obtained from a study of blood T cell repertoires in COVID-19. Study-wide context: Some COVID-19 samples were acute and others convalescent; all came from the United States, Italy and Spain.

This clone was counted only a few times. Profiled with immunoSEQ multiplex PCR; TCRdb holds only in-frame clones, not every one. The sample carries approximately 280,000 clones, about 93% recorded once. Germline CDR1 is LNHDA and CDR2 is SQIVND (reference sequence). The CDR3 is made up of 14 amino acids. V shed 1 base and J 7 bases; nucleotides not matched to a gene: 3. This TCR came from a woman in her twenties or thirties with COVID-19, enrolled during active disease. The sample comprised peripheral blood. V and J are TRBV19 and TRBJ2-1, with TRBD1 identical over 8 bases. CDR3 nucleotides: TGTGCCAGTAGTATAGGGACAGGGAGGAATGAGCAGTTCTTC. Protein product: CASSIGTGRNEQFF.